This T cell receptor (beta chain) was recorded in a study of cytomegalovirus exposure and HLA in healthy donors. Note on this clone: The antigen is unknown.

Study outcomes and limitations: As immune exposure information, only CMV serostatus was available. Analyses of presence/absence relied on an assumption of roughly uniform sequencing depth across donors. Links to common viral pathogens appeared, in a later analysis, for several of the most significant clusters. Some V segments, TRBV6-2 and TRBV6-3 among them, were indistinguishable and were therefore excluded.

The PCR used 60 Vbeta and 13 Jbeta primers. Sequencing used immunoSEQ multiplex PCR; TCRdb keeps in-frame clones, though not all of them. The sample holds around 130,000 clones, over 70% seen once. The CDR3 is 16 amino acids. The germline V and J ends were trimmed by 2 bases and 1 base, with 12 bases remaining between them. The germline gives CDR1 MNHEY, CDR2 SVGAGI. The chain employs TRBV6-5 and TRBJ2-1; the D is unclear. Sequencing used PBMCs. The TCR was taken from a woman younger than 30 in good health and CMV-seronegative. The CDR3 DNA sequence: TGTGCCAGCAGTTACGGCCCCTTCAGGTCCTACAATGAGCAGTTCTTC. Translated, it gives CASSYGPFRSYNEQFF.